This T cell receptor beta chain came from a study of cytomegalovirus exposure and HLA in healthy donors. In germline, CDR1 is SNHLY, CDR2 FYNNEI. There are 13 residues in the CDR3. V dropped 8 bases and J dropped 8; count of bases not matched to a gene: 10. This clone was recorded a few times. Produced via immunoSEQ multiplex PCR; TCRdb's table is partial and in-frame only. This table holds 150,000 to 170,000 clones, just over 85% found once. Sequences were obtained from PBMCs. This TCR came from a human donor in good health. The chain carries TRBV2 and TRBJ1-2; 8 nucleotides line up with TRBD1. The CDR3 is CASCLRQGNGYTF. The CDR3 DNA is TGTGCCAGCTGTCTGAGACAGGGGAACGGCTACACCTTC.